The following is a TCR beta chain sequence with its context. The CDR3 consists of 16 residues. The germline V gene has CDR1 PRHDT and CDR2 FYEKMQ (reference sequence). With V trimmed by 5 bases and J by 5 bases, 9 bases remained unmatched. This entry comes from a study of blood T cell repertoires in COVID-19. TCRdb's table, derived via immunoSEQ multiplex PCR, lists solely in-frame clones and lacks some. This table has over 100,000 clones, about 89% appearing once. The sample comprised peripheral blood. This chain joins TRBV13 and TRBJ1-1; 12 bases align to TRBD1. This TCR came from a man aged 40-49 years with acute or convalescent COVID-19. The CDR3: CASSPWDRGHGTEAFF. The DNA for the CDR3 is TGTGCCAGCAGCCCATGGGACAGGGGGCATGGAACTGAAGCTTTCTTT.